These 14 T cell receptor beta chains share one sample of origin, sequenced in a study of blood T cells in healthy people across ages. PCR was performed a second time for roughly 7 to 12 cycles using a sample-barcoded 5' primer and a J-beta primer mix. Using its own MiXCR run on the 5' RACE reads, TCRdb lists one record per CDR3 protein. Found here are 1 million to 1.2 million distinct CDR3 sequences, under 40% of them singletons; the top ten hold around 13%. Sequenced input: blood. Receptors originate from a man between 18 and 29 years old in good health.

The sample holds many counts of this clonotype. The chain is built from TRBV7-6 and TRBJ2-3; D might be TRBD2 (5 bases). The ends were cut back, 1 base at V and 2 bases at J, with 13 bases in the middle. The CDR3 runs 16 residues. Germline CDR1 reads SGHVS; CDR2 reads FNYEAQ. CDR3 in DNA: TGTGCCAGCAGCTTAGTGAGCGGAGCCGACACAGATACGCAGTATTTT. It translates to CASSLVSGADTDTQYF.

The chain has TRBV20-1 and TRBJ1-4; D is perhaps TRBD1 (5 bases). V lost 6 bases and J 8 bases, leaving 16 bases between the germline ends. CDR1 and CDR2 from the germline V gene are DFQATT and SNEGSKA (reference sequence). This CDR3 has 13 amino acids. The CDR3 DNA is TGCAGTGCCCCCCGACAGTCCGAGGAAAAACTGTTTTTT. It yields the protein CSAPRQSEEKLFF.

This chain links TRBV20-1 with TRBJ2-7; 8 bases agree with TRBD2. The V segment lost 6 bases and the J segment 7 bases; nucleotides outside the gene matches: 8. This CDR3 comprises 12 residues. Per the germline V gene, CDR1 is DFQATT and CDR2 is SNEGSKA (reference sequence). The CDR3: CSASGGAEEQYF. The CDR3 DNA reads as TGCAGTGCAAGCGGGGGAGCTGAGGAGCAGTACTTC.

This clonotype came up many times. The CDR3 nucleotides are TGTGCCAGCAGTTTAGGAACTGGGGGTATGGTGGAGTACTTC. Protein sequence: CASSLGTGGMVEYF. The V and J genes are TRBV28 and TRBJ2-5; D could derive from TRBD1 or TRBD2 (5 bases each). The CDR3 is made up of 14 amino acids. Germline CDR1 and CDR2: MDHEN and SYDVKM. The V and J ends lost 2 bases and 12 bases respectively, with 19 bases between them.

This clonotype turned up a few times. J is TRBJ2-1 and V is TRBV29-1; D assignment may be TRBD1 or TRBD2 (7 bases each). The V gene lost 4 bases and the J gene lost 6 bases, with 16 bases spanning the gap. This CDR3 has 14 residues. The germline CDR1 and CDR2 sequences are SQVTM and ANQGSEA. The CDR3 nucleotides are TGCAGCGTTGCCGGGGGAGGGGGCCGCAATGAGCAGTTCTTC. It codes for CSVAGGGGRNEQFF.

This clonotype has just a few counts. The rearrangement links TRBV5-1 to TRBJ2-7, with TRBD1 matching 9 bases. The J call could be wrong; TRBJ2-5 is a better fit for the DNA end. The CDR3 extends over 15 amino acids. Germline V lookup: CDR1 SGHRS, CDR2 YFSETQ. Here the CDR3 reads CASRVWDREKETQYF. CDR3 nucleotides: TGCGCCAGCAGGGTGTGGGACAGGGAGAAAGAGACCCAGTACTTC.

This clonotype was found a few times. The chain is built from TRBV20-1 and TRBJ2-1; D gene unclear. Trimming removed 3 bases from V and 4 bases from J, with 13 bases in between. The CDR3 spans 14 residues. The germline V gene has CDR1 DFQATT and CDR2 SNEGSKA (reference sequence). This CDR3 reads CSASRAGPYNEQFF. The CDR3 DNA reads TGCAGTGCTAGTCGGGCAGGACCATACAATGAGCAGTTCTTC.

Only a few counts were recorded for this clonotype. The gene calls are TRBV4-3 and TRBJ2-2; D is unclear. CDR3 length: 13 amino acids. Germline V gene sequence: CDR1 LGHNA, CDR2 YSLEER. Between the trimmed V and J ends, which lost 4 bases and 5 bases, there was a span of 8 bases. For the CDR3, the DNA is TGCGCCAGCAGCCGCCTTACAACCGGGGAGCTGTTTTTT. It encodes CASSRLTTGELFF.

The chain employs TRBV5-1 and TRBJ1-4, with TRBD1 identical over 7 bases. Germline V lookup: CDR1 SGHRS, CDR2 YFSETQ. V lost 5 bases, J lost 4 bases, and 5 bases stayed unmatched. This CDR3 spans 14 amino acids. CDR3 bases: TGCGCCAGCAGACTACAGGGGAATAATGAAAAACTGTTTTTT. It encodes CASRLQGNNEKLFF.

The rearrangement joins TRBV5-5 to TRBJ1-5; tentatively, D is TRBD1 (5 bases). From germline, CDR1 is SGHKS and CDR2 YYEKEE (reference sequence). Trimming removed 2 bases at V and 0 bases at J, with 9 bases between. The CDR3 covers 15 residues. The CDR3 region is CASSFEGNSNQPQHF. The CDR3 region has the DNA TGTGCCAGCAGCTTTGAGGGGAATAGCAATCAGCCCCAGCATTTT.

This clonotype was counted ten times or more. J is TRBJ2-1 and V is TRBV28, with D possibly matching TRBD1 (6 bases). The germline V gene encodes CDR1 MDHEN and CDR2 SYDVKM. The CDR3 loop spans 12 amino acids. V was pared by 2 bases and J by 12 bases, with 11 bases between. CDR3 nucleotides: TGTGCCAGCAGTTTAGTGGACAGTGGGCAGTTCTTC. Residues: CASSLVDSGQFF.

This clonotype was found a few times. CDR3 sequence reads: CASSFRSLGRQETQYF. The CDR3 DNA is TGTGCCAGCAGCTTTCGATCCCTCGGGCGGCAAGAGACCCAGTACTTC. The chain is built from TRBV5-5 and TRBJ2-5; D gene uncertain. The V gene lost 2 bases and the J gene lost 2 bases, with 16 bases spanning the gap. CDR1 and CDR2 (germline): SGHKS, YYEKEE (reference sequence). The length of the CDR3 is 16 residues.

This clonotype was seen many times. V gene TRBV27 combines with J gene TRBJ1-2; D is ambiguous. This CDR3 has 12 amino acids. Germline loops: CDR1 MNHEY, CDR2 SMNVEV (reference sequence). Trimming removed 3 bases at V and 8 bases at J, with 10 bases between. DNA of the CDR3: TGTGCCAGCAGTTTGGCAGGTCGGGGCTACACCTTC. Amino acid sequence: CASSLAGRGYTF.

This clonotype was found a few times. Here the CDR3 DNA reads TGCGCCAGCAGCCTTGGGACAGGGGAAAGCGGTGAGCAGTTCTTC. This sequence encodes CASSLGTGESGEQFF. The chain uses TRBV4-3 and TRBJ2-1; 10 bases are shared with TRBD1. From germline, CDR1 is LGHNA and CDR2 YSLEER. The CDR3 contains 15 residues. V was clipped by 4 bases and J by 9 bases; unmatched bases: 9.